This is a list of T cell receptor beta chains from one sample in a study of blood T cell repertoires in COVID-19. Sequencing was performed with immunoSEQ multiplex PCR; in TCRdb, only in-frame clones are kept and a portion is missing. The profile shows approximately 260,000 clones, 80% to 85% of them singletons. Material for sequencing was PBMCs or T cells enriched from blood (not recorded which). The receptor set was obtained from a man between 45 and 60 years old who had recovered from COVID-19. The CDR3 runs from the conserved cysteine through the conserved F or W. The D gene is left open where the match is weak. Clone sizes are given selectively: once, few, many, or a class where the clone is expanded.

D gene: TRBD2
J gene: TRBJ2-3
clone size: .
V gene: TRBV9
CDR3 protein: CASSVPSGSTDTQYF
CDR3 DNA: TGTGCCAGCAGCGTTCCTAGCGGGAGCACAGATACGCAGTATTTT

D gene: TRBD1
J gene: TRBJ1-2
clone size: .
V gene: TRBV9
CDR3 protein: CASSVQGAGGFGYTF
CDR3 DNA: TGTGCCAGCAGCGTCCAGGGGGCTGGCGGATTCGGCTACACCTTC

D gene: .
J gene: TRBJ2-5
clone size: .
V gene: TRBV10-2
CDR3 protein: CASSEGRGFGTQYF
CDR3 DNA: TGCGCCAGCAGTGAGGGTAGGGGTTTTGGGACCCAGTACTTC

D gene: .
J gene: TRBJ1-2
clone size: .
V gene: TRBV5-6
CDR3 protein: CASSWVGSGDGYTF
CDR3 DNA: TGTGCCAGCAGCTGGGTGGGGTCAGGGGATGGCTACACCTTC

D gene: TRBD2
J gene: TRBJ2-7
clone size: .
V gene: TRBV7-2
CDR3 protein: CASSLFGRSSGDYEQYF
CDR3 DNA: TGTGCCAGCAGCTTGTTTGGTCGGTCTAGCGGGGACTACGAGCAGTACTTC

D gene: TRBD1
J gene: TRBJ2-7
clone size: once
V gene: TRBV4-1
CDR3 protein: CASSLRQGAQYEQYF
CDR3 DNA: TGCGCCAGCAGCCTTAGACAGGGGGCGCAGTACGAGCAGTACTTC

D gene: .
J gene: TRBJ1-2
clone size: .
V gene: TRBV15
CDR3 protein: CATSRDRTVNKRGLGYTF
CDR3 DNA: TGTGCCACCAGCAGAGATAGAACGGTCAACAAGCGGGGGTTGGGCTACACCTTC

D gene: .
J gene: TRBJ1-4
clone size: .
V gene: TRBV29-1
CDR3 protein: CSVEGSGSNEKLFF
CDR3 DNA: TGCAGCGTTGAAGGGTCGGGGTCTAATGAAAAACTGTTTTTT

D gene: TRBD1
J gene: TRBJ1-1
clone size: .
V gene: TRBV4-2
CDR3 protein: CASSARDRAGTEAFF
CDR3 DNA: TGTGCCAGCAGCGCCAGGGACAGGGCGGGCACTGAAGCTTTCTTT

D gene: .
J gene: TRBJ1-2
clone size: .
V gene: TRBV3-1/TRBV3-2
CDR3 protein: CASSKRGVGADYGYTF
CDR3 DNA: TGTGCCAGCAGCAAGAGGGGAGTGGGGGCTGACTATGGCTACACCTTC

D gene: .
J gene: TRBJ1-2
clone size: .
V gene: TRBV7-4
CDR3 protein: CASSLVDRSLYGYTF
CDR3 DNA: TGTGCCAGCAGCTTAGTTGACAGATCTCTCTATGGCTACACCTTC

D gene: TRBD1
J gene: TRBJ2-2
clone size: .
V gene: TRBV18
CDR3 protein: CASSPRGTGGDTGELFF
CDR3 DNA: TGTGCCAGCTCACCACGGGGGACAGGGGGGGACACCGGGGAGCTGTTTTTT

D gene: .
J gene: TRBJ2-1
clone size: .
V gene: TRBV19
CDR3 protein: CASSMSRNEQFF
CDR3 DNA: TGTGCCAGTAGTATGTCTAGGAATGAGCAGTTCTTC

D gene: .
J gene: TRBJ2-5
clone size: .
V gene: TRBV18
CDR3 protein: CASSPFDRPGGTQYF
CDR3 DNA: TGTGCCAGCTCACCCTTTGACAGGCCCGGAGGGACCCAGTACTTC

D gene: .
J gene: TRBJ1-1
clone size: .
V gene: TRBV27
CDR3 protein: CASSPNPQGLAEAFF
CDR3 DNA: TGTGCCAGCAGTCCCAACCCCCAGGGGCTGGCTGAAGCTTTCTTT

D gene: .
J gene: TRBJ1-5
clone size: .
V gene: TRBV12-3/TRBV12-4
CDR3 protein: CASVRGYSQPQHF
CDR3 DNA: TGTGCCAGCGTGCGGGGATATAGTCAGCCCCAGCATTTT

D gene: TRBD1
J gene: TRBJ1-4
clone size: .
V gene: TRBV5-1
CDR3 protein: CASSLDGDRGYEKLFF
CDR3 DNA: TGCGCCAGCAGCCTGGATGGGGACAGGGGTTATGAAAAACTGTTTTTT

D gene: TRBD2
J gene: TRBJ2-1
clone size: .
V gene: TRBV19
CDR3 protein: CASSLYRLAGQEQFF
CDR3 DNA: TGTGCCAGTAGTCTTTATCGACTAGCGGGGCAGGAGCAGTTCTTC

D gene: TRBD2
J gene: TRBJ2-2
clone size: .
V gene: TRBV27
CDR3 protein: CASRIAGRVTGELFF
CDR3 DNA: TGTGCCAGCAGGATAGCGGGACGAGTCACCGGGGAGCTGTTTTTT

D gene: TRBD2
J gene: TRBJ2-1
clone size: .
V gene: TRBV5-1
CDR3 protein: CASSLRAGGGGEQFF
CDR3 DNA: TGCGCCAGCAGCTTGCGGGCGGGAGGGGGCGGTGAGCAGTTCTTC

D gene: .
J gene: TRBJ1-2
clone size: .
V gene: TRBV5-1
CDR3 protein: CASSLAGMDGYTF
CDR3 DNA: TGCGCCAGCAGCTTGGCAGGGATGGATGGCTACACCTTC

D gene: TRBD2
J gene: TRBJ2-5
clone size: once
V gene: TRBV7-6
CDR3 protein: CASSLGLAGGHPHF
CDR3 DNA: TGTGCCAGCAGCCTAGGACTAGCGGGGGGGCATCCTCACTTC

D gene: .
J gene: TRBJ2-3
clone size: .
V gene: TRBV4-2
CDR3 protein: CASSQDSASGTDTQYF
CDR3 DNA: TGTGCCAGCAGCCAAGATAGTGCTAGCGGCACAGATACGCAGTATTTT

D gene: TRBD1
J gene: TRBJ2-3
clone size: .
V gene: TRBV9
CDR3 protein: CASSVLQGAASTDTQYF
CDR3 DNA: TGTGCCAGCAGCGTGCTACAGGGGGCGGCCTCCACAGATACGCAGTATTTT

D gene: TRBD1
J gene: TRBJ1-1
clone size: .
V gene: TRBV28
CDR3 protein: CASQTGAFMNTEAFF
CDR3 DNA: TGTGCCAGCCAGACAGGGGCCTTTATGAACACTGAAGCTTTCTTT

D gene: TRBD2
J gene: TRBJ2-1
clone size: .
V gene: TRBV7-2
CDR3 protein: CASNIGLRGLAGVEQFF
CDR3 DNA: TGTGCCAGCAACATAGGATTGAGAGGACTAGCGGGAGTTGAGCAGTTCTTC

D gene: TRBD1
J gene: TRBJ2-5
clone size: once
V gene: TRBV5-4
CDR3 protein: CASNIEGAKTQYF
CDR3 DNA: TGTGCCAGCAACATAGAGGGGGCAAAGACCCAGTACTTC

D gene: TRBD2
J gene: TRBJ2-5
clone size: .
V gene: TRBV7-2
CDR3 protein: CASLAGGLETQYF
CDR3 DNA: TGTGCCAGTTTAGCGGGAGGGCTCGAGACCCAGTACTTC

D gene: TRBD1
J gene: TRBJ1-1
clone size: .
V gene: TRBV9
CDR3 protein: CASSRGRTEAFF
CDR3 DNA: TGTGCCAGCAGCAGGGGGCGCACTGAAGCTTTCTTT

D gene: TRBD2
J gene: TRBJ2-7
clone size: .
V gene: TRBV5-6
CDR3 protein: CASSFGRAQTYEQYF
CDR3 DNA: TGTGCCAGCAGCTTCGGGAGGGCCCAGACCTACGAGCAGTACTTC

D gene: TRBD1
J gene: TRBJ1-1
clone size: .
V gene: TRBV5-1
CDR3 protein: CASSLGQVGTEAFF
CDR3 DNA: TGCGCCAGCAGCCTGGGACAGGTGGGCACTGAAGCTTTCTTT

D gene: TRBD1
J gene: TRBJ1-3
clone size: once
V gene: TRBV7-2
CDR3 protein: CASIRGPAEGSGNTIYF
CDR3 DNA: TGTGCCAGCATTAGGGGGCCGGCGGAGGGCTCTGGAAACACCATATATTTT

D gene: TRBD1
J gene: TRBJ2-2
clone size: .
V gene: TRBV24-1
CDR3 protein: CATSDAGGHGELFF
CDR3 DNA: TGTGCCACCAGTGATGCAGGGGGACACGGGGAGCTGTTTTTT

D gene: TRBD2
J gene: TRBJ2-6
clone size: .
V gene: TRBV6-1
CDR3 protein: CASSDNAGGSSGANVLTF
CDR3 DNA: TGTGCCAGCAGTGACAATGCGGGGGGAAGCTCTGGGGCCAACGTCCTGACTTTC

D gene: TRBD2
J gene: TRBJ2-1
clone size: .
V gene: TRBV7-9
CDR3 protein: CASSLTSVNEQFF
CDR3 DNA: TGTGCCAGCAGCTTGACTAGCGTCAATGAGCAGTTCTTC

D gene: TRBD1
J gene: TRBJ1-1
clone size: .
V gene: TRBV7-9
CDR3 protein: CASSPGQGLNTEAFF
CDR3 DNA: TGTGCCAGCAGCCCAGGACAGGGATTGAACACTGAAGCTTTCTTT

D gene: .
J gene: TRBJ1-5
clone size: .
V gene: TRBV19
CDR3 protein: CASSPGDRGRGESNQPQHF
CDR3 DNA: TGTGCCAGTAGTCCTGGGGATCGGGGGAGGGGGGAGAGCAATCAGCCCCAGCATTTT

D gene: TRBD1
J gene: TRBJ1-2
clone size: .
V gene: TRBV30
CDR3 protein: CAWSGTGGNYGYTF
CDR3 DNA: TGTGCCTGGAGCGGGACAGGGGGTAACTATGGCTACACCTTC

D gene: TRBD2
J gene: TRBJ2-1
clone size: .
V gene: TRBV27
CDR3 protein: CASSSWGTSGRDEQFF
CDR3 DNA: TGTGCCAGCAGTTCATGGGGGACTAGCGGGAGGGATGAGCAGTTCTTC